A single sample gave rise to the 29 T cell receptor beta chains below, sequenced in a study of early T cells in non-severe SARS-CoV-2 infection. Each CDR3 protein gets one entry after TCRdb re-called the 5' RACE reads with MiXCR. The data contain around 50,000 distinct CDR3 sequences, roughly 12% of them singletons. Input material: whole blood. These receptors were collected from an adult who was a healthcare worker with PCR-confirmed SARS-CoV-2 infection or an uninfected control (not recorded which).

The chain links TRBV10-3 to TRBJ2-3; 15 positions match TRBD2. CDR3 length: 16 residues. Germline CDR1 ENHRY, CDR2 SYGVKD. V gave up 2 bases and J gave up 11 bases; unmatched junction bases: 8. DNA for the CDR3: TGTGCCATCAGTGAGCCGGGACTAGCGGGAGGAGTGAGGCAGTATTTT. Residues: CAISEPGLAGGVRQYF.

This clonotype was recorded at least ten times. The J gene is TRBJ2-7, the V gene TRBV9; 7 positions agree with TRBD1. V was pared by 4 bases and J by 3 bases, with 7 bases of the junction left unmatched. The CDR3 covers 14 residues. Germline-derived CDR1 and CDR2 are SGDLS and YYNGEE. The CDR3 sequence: CASSTQDRYYEQYF. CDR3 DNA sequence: TGTGCCAGCAGCACTCAGGACAGGTACTACGAGCAGTACTTC.

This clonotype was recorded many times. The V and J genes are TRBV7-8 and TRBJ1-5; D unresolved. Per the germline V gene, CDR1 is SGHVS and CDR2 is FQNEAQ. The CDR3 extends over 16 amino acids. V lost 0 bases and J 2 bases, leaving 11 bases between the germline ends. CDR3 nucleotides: TGTGCCAGCAGCTTAGCGCCCAGGCGGGGCAATCAGCCCCAGCATTTT. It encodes CASSLAPRRGNQPQHF.

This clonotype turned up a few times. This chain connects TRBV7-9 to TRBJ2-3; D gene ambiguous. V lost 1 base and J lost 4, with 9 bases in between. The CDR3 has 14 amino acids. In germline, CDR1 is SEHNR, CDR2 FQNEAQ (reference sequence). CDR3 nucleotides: TGTGCCAGCAGCTTAGGTGGCTCCCCAGATACGCAGTATTTT. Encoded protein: CASSLGGSPDTQYF. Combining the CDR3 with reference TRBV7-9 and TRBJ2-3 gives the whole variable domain DTGVSQNPRHKITKRGQNVTFRCDPISEHNRLYWYRQTLGQGPEFLTYFQNEAQLEKSRLLSDRFSAERPKGSFSTLEIQRTEQGDSAMYLCASSLGGSPDTQYFGPGTRLTVL.

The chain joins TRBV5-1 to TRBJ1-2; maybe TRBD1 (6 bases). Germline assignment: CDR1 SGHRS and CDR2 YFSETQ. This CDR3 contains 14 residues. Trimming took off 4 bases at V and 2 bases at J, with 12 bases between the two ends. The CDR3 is CASSQGTSNYGYTF. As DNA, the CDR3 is TGCGCCAGCAGCCAGGGGACATCGAACTATGGCTACACCTTC.

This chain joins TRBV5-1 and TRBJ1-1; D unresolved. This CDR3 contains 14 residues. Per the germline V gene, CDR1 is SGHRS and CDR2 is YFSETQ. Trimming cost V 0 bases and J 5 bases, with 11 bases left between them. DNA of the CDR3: TGCGCCAGCAGCTTGGGAAATAAAATAACTGAAGCTTTCTTT. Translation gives CASSLGNKITEAFF.

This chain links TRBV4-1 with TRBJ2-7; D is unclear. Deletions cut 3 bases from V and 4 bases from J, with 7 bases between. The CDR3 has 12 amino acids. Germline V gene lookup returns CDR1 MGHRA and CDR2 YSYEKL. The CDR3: CASSHDTYEQYF. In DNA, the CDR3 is TGCGCCAGCAGCCATGATACGTACGAGCAGTACTTC.

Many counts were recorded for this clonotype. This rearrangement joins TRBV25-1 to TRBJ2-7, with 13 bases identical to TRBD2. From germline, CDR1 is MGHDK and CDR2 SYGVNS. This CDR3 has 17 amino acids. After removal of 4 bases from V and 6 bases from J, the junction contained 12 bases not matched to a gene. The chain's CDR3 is CASSANRPGTSGAEQYF. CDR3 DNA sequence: TGTGCCAGCAGTGCTAATCGTCCCGGGACTAGCGGGGCCGAGCAGTACTTC.

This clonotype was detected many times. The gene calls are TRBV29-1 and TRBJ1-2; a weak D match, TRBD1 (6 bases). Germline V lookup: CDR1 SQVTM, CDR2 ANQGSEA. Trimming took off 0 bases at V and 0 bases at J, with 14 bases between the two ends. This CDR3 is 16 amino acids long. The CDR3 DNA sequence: TGCAGCGTTGAAGATCCTAGGACAGTTTCTAACTATGGCTACACCTTC. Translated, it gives CSVEDPRTVSNYGYTF. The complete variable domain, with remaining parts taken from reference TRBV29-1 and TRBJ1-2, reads SAVISQKPSRDICQRGTSLTIQCQVDSQVTMMFWYRQQPGQSLTLIATANQGSEATYESGFVIDKFPISRPNLTFSTLTVSNMSPEDSSIYLCSVEDPRTVSNYGYTFGSGTRLTVV.

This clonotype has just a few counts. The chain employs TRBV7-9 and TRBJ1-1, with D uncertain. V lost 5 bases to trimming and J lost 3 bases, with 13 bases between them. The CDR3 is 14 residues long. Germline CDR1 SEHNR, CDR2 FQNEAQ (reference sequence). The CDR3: CASSPILGYTEAFF. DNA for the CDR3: TGTGCCAGCAGCCCAATTCTTGGGTACACTGAAGCTTTCTTT.

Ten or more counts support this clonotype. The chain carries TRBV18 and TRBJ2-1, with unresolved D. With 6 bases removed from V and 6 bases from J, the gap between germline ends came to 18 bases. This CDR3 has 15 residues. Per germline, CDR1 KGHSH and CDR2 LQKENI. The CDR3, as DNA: TGTGCCAGCTCCCAAGACCCCGTTTACCGCAATGAGCAGTTCTTC. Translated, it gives CASSQDPVYRNEQFF.

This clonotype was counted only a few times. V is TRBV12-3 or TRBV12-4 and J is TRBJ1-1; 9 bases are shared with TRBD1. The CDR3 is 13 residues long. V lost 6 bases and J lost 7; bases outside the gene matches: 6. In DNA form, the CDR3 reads TGTGCCAGCAGCACGACAGGGGGTCTTGAAGCTTTCTTT. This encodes CASSTTGGLEAFF.

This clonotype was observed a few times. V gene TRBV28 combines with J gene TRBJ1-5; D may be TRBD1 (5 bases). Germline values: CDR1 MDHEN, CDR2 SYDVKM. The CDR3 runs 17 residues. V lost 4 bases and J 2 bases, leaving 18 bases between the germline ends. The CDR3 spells CASSSNTGTRGNQPQHF. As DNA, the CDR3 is TGTGCCAGCAGTTCGAATACCGGGACCCGGGGCAATCAGCCCCAGCATTTT.

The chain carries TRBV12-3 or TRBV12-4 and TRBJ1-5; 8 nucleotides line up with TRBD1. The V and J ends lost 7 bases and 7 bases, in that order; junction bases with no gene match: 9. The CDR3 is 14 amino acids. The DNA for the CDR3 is TGTGCCAGCACCGTACAGGGGGAGGACCAGCCCCAGCATTTT. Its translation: CASTVQGEDQPQHF.

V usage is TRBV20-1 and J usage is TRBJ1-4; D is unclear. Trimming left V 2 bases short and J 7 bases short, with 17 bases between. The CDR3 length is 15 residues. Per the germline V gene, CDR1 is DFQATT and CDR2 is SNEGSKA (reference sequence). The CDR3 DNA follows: TGCAGTGCTAGAAGCGGGCAAGTGGCATCTGAAAAACTGTTTTTT. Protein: CSARSGQVASEKLFF.

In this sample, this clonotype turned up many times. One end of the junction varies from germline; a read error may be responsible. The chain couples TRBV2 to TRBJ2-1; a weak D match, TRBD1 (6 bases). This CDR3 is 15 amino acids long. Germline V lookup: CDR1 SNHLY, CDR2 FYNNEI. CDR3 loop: CASSKAGVSYNEQFF. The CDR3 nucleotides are TGTGCCAGCAGTAAAGCAGGGGTTTCCTACAATGAGCAGTTCTTC.

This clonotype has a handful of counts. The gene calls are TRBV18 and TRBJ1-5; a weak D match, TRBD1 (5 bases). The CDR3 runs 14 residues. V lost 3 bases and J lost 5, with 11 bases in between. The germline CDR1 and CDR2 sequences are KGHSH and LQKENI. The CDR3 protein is CASSPQKGYQPQHF. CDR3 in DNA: TGTGCCAGCTCACCTCAGAAGGGGTATCAGCCCCAGCATTTT.

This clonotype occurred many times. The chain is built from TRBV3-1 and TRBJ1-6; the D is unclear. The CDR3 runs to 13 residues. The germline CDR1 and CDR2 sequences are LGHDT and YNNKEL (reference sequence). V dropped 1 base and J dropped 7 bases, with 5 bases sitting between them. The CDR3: CASSQGGNSPLHF. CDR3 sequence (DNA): TGTGCCAGCAGCCAAGGAGGGAATTCACCCCTCCACTTT.

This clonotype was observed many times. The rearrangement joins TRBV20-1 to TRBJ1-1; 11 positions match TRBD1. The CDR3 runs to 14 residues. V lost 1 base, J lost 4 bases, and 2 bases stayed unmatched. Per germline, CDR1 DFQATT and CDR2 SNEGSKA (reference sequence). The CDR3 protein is CSARGTGGFTEAFF. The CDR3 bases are TGCAGTGCTAGAGGGACAGGGGGCTTCACTGAAGCTTTCTTT.

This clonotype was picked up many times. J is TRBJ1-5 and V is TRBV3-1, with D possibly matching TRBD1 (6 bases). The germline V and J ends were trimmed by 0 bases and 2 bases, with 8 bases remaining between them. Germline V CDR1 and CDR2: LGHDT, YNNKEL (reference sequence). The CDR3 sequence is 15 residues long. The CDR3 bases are TGTGCCAGCAGCCAAGATGGGGGCGGCAATCAGCCCCAGCATTTT. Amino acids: CASSQDGGGNQPQHF.

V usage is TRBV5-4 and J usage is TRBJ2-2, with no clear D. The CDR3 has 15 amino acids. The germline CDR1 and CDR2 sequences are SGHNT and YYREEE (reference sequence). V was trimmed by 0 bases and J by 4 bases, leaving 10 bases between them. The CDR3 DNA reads TGTGCCAGCAGCTTGGTAGCTTTGGGCACCGGGGAGCTGTTTTTT. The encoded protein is CASSLVALGTGELFF.

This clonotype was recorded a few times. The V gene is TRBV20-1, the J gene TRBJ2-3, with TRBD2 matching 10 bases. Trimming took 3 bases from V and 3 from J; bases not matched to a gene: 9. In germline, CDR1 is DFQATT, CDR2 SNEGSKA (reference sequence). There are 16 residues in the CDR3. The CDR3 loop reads CSASSSGGARTDTQYF. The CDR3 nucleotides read TGCAGTGCTAGTTCCAGCGGGGGGGCCCGTACAGATACGCAGTATTTT.

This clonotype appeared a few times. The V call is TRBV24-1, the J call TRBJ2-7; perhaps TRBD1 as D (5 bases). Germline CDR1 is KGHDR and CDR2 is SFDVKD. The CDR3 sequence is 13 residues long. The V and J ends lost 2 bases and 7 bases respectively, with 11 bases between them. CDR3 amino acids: CATSDSGKSEQYF. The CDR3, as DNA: TGTGCCACCAGTGATTCAGGGAAGAGTGAGCAGTACTTC.

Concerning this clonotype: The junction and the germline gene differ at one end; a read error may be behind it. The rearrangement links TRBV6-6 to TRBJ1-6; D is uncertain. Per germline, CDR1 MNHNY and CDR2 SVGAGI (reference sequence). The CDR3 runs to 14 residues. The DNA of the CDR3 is TGTGCCAGCGGTTACGAACGGGAATATTCACCCCTCCACTTT. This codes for CASGYEREYSPLHF.

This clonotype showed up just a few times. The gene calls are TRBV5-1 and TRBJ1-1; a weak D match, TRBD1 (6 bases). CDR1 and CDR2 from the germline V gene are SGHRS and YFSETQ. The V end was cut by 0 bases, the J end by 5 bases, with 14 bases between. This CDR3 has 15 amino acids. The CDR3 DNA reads TGCGCCAGCAGCTTGGAGCAGGGGCGCGGAACTGAAGCTTTCTTT. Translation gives CASSLEQGRGTEAFF.

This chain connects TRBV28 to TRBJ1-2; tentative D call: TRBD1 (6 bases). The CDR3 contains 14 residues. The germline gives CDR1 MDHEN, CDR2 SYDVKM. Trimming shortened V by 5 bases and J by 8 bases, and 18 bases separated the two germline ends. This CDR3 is CASSREPTGGGYTF. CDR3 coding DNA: TGTGCCAGCAGTAGGGAACCGACAGGAGGCGGCTACACCTTC.

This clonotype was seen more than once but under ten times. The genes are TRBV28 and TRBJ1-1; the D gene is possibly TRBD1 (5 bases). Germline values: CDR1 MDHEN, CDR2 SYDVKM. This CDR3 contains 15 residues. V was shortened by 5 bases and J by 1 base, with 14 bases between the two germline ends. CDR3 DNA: TGTGCCAGCAGTGCACAGGCGATCACGAACACTGAAGCTTTCTTT. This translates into CASSAQAITNTEAFF. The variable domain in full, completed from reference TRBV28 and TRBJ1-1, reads DVKVTQSSRYLVKRTGEKVFLECVQDMDHENMFWYRQDPGLGLRLIYFSYDVKMKEKGDIPEGYSVSREKKERFSLILESASTNQTSMYLCASSAQAITNTEAFFGQGTRLTVV.

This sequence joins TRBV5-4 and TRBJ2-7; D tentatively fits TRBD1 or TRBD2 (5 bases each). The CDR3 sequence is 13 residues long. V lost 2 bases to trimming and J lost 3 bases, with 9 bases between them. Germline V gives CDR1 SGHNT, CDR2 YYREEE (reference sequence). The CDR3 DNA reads TGTGCCAGCAGCTTCGGGGCCTTCTACGAGCAGTACTTC. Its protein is CASSFGAFYEQYF.

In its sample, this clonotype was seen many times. Here the CDR3 reads CSVFGTASSTDTQYF. The CDR3 DNA reads as TGCAGCGTTTTCGGGACCGCCTCTAGCACAGATACGCAGTATTTT. The genes are TRBV29-1 and TRBJ2-3, with D perhaps being TRBD1 or TRBD2 (5 bases each). Trimming stripped 5 bases from V and 0 bases from J, with 15 bases between. Germline CDR1 reads SQVTM; CDR2 reads ANQGSEA. The CDR3 has 15 residues.